This T cell receptor (beta chain) was sequenced in a study of cytomegalovirus exposure and HLA in healthy donors. Study-wide findings and caveats: Diagnosis of cytomegalovirus status made by the classifier reportedly showed high specificity and sensitivity.

Trimming removed 3 bases from V and 3 bases from J, with 8 bases in between. CDR1 is SGHTA, CDR2 FQGTGA, per germline. CDR3 length: 13 residues. Amplification used 60 Vbeta primers and 13 Jbeta primers. Here immunoSEQ multiplex PCR was the method, and the copy in TCRdb shows in-frame clones only, minus some. The data contain 150,000 to 200,000 clones, about 85% of them singletons. Details on this clone: As yet, its antigen is unknown.

V and J are TRBV7-3 and TRBJ1-1; no clear D. This TCR came from a man aged 18 to 30 in good health and CMV-seropositive. Sequenced input: PBMCs. DNA of the CDR3: TGTGCCAGCAGCTTGGGCCCCCACACTGAAGCTTTCTTT. Amino acids: CASSLGPHTEAFF.